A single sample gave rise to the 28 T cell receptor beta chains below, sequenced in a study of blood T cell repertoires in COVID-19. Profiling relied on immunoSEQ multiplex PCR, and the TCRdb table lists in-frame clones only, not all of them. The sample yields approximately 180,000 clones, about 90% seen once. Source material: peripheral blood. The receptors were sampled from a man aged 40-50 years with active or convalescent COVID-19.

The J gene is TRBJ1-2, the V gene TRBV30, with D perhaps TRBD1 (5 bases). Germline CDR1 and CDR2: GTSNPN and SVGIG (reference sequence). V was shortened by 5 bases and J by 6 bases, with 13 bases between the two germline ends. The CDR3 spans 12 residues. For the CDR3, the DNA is TGTGCCTGGGGGAACAGGAGGGATGGCTACACCTTC. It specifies CAWGNRRDGYTF. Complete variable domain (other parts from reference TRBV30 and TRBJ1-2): SQTIHQWPATLVQPVGSPLSLECTVEGTSNPNLYWYRQAAGRGLQLLFYSVGIGQISSEVPQNLSASRPQDRQFILSSKKLLLSDSGFYLCAWGNRRDGYTFGSGTRLTVV.

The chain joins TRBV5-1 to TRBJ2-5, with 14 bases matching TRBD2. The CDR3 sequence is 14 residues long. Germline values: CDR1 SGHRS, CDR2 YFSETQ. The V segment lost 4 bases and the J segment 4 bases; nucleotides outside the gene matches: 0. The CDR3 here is CASSGTSGGETQYF. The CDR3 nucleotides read TGCGCCAGCAGCGGGACTAGCGGGGGAGAGACCCAGTACTTC.

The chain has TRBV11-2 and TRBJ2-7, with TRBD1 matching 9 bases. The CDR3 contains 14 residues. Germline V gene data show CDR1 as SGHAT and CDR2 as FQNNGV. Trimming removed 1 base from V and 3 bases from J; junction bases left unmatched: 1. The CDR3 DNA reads TGTGCCAGCAGCTTAGGGGACAGGGTCTACGAGCAGTACTTC. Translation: CASSLGDRVYEQYF.

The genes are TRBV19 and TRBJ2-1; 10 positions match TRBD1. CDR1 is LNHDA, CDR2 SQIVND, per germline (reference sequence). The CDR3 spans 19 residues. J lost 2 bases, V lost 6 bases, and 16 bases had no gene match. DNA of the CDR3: TGTGCCAGTAGCCCTGGGAGAAGAGGACAGGGGGGTGCCTACAATGAGCAGTTCTTC. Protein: CASSPGRRGQGGAYNEQFF.

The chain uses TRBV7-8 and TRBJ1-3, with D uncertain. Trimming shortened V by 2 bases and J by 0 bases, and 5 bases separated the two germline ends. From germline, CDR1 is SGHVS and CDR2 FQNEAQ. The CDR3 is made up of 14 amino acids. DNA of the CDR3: TGTGCCAGCAGCTTATGGAGCTCTGGAAACACCATATATTTT. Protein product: CASSLWSSGNTIYF.

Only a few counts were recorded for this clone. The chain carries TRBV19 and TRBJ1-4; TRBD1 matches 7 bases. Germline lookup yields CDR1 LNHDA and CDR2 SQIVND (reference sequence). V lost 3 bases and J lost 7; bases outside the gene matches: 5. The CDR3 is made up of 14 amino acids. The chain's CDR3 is CASSIPGQVEKLFF. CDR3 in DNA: TGTGCCAGTAGTATCCCTGGACAGGTTGAAAAACTGTTTTTT. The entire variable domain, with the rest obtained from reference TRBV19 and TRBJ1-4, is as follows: DGGITQSPKYLFRKEGQNVTLSCEQNLNHDAMYWYRQDPGQGLRLIYYSQIVNDFQKGDIAEGYSVSREKKESFPLTVTSAQKNPTAFYLCASSIPGQVEKLFFGSGTQLSVL.

Here the CDR3 reads CASSTSTGQYNEQFF. CDR3 bases: TGTGCCAGCAGCACCTCGACTGGACAATACAATGAGCAGTTCTTC. V and J are TRBV3-1 (or the pseudogene TRBV3-2) and TRBJ2-1, with D tentatively TRBD1 (5 bases). V lost 5 bases, J lost 4 bases, and 15 bases lay in between. Germline V CDR1 and CDR2: LGHDT, YNNKEL (reference sequence). The CDR3 length is 15 residues.

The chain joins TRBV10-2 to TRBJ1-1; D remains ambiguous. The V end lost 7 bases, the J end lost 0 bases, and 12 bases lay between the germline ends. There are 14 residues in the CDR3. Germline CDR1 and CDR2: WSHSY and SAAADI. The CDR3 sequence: CASNNREMNTEAFF. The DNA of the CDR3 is TGCGCCAGCAACAACCGGGAGATGAACACTGAAGCTTTCTTT.

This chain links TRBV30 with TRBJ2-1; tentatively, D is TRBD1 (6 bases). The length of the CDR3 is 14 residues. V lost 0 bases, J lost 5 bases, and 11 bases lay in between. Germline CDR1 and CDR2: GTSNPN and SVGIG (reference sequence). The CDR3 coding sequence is TGTGCCTGGAGTGTACTTGGGGGCCACAATGAGCAGTTCTTC. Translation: CAWSVLGGHNEQFF.

The CDR3 loop is CASRGAGDEQYF. CDR3 nucleotides: TGCGCCAGCAGGGGGGCTGGCGACGAGCAGTACTTC. V gene TRBV5-1 combines with J gene TRBJ2-7; possible D gene TRBD1, 6 bases. Germline CDR1 SGHRS, CDR2 YFSETQ. Trimming shortened V by 5 bases and J by 5 bases, and 11 bases separated the two germline ends. The CDR3 is 12 amino acids.

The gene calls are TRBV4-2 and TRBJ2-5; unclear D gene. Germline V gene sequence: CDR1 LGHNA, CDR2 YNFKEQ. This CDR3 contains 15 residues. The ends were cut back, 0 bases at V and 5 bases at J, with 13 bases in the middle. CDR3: CASSQEGSLEETQYF. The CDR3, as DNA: TGTGCCAGCAGCCAAGAAGGCTCTTTGGAGGAGACCCAGTACTTC.

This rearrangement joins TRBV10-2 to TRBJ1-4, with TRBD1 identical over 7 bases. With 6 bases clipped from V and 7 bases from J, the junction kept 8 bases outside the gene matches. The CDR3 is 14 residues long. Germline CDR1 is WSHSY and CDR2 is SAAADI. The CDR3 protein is CASRPAGGGEKLFF. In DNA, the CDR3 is TGCGCCAGCAGACCGGCAGGGGGAGGTGAAAAACTGTTTTTT.

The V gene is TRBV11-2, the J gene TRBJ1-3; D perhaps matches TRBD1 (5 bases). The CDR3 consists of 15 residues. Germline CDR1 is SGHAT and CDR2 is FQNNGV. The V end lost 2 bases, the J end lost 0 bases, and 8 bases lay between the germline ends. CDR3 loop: CASSLTGLSGNTIYF. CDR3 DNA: TGTGCCAGCAGCTTAACAGGCCTCTCTGGAAACACCATATATTTT.

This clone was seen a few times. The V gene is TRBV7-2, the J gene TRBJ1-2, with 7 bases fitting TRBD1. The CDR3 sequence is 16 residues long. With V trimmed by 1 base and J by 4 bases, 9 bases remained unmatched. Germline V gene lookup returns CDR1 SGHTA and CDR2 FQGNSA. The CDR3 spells CASSLEGAQPSYGYTF. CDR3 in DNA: TGTGCCAGCAGCTTAGAGGGGGCGCAGCCGAGCTATGGCTACACCTTC.

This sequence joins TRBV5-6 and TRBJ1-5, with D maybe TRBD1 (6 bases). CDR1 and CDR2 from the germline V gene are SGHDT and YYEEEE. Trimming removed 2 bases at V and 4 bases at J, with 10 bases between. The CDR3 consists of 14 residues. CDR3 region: CASSFGQGNQPQHF. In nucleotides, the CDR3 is TGTGCCAGCAGCTTCGGGCAGGGGAATCAGCCCCAGCATTTT.

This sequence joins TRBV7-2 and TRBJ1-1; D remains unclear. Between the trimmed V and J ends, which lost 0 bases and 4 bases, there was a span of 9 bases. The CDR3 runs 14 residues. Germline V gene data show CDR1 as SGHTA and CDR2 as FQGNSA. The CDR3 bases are TGTGCCAGCAGCTTAGCCGAAACCGGCACTGAAGCTTTCTTT. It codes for CASSLAETGTEAFF.

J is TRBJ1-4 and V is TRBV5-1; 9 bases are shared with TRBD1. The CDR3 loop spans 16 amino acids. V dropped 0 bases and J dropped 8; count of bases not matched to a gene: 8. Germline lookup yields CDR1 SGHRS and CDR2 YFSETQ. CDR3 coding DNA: TGCGCCAGCAGCTTGGGGCGACAGGGGGTAGGAGAAAAACTGTTTTTT. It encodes CASSLGRQGVGEKLFF.

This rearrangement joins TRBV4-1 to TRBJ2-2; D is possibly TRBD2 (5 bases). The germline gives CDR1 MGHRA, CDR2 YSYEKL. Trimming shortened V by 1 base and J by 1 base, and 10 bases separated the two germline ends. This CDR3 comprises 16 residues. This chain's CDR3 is CASSQVAGMNTGELFF. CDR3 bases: TGCGCCAGCAGCCAAGTGGCGGGTATGAACACCGGGGAGCTGTTTTTT.

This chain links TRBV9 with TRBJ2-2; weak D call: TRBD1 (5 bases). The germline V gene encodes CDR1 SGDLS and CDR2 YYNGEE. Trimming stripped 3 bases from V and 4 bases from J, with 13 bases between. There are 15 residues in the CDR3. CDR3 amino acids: CASSAQGSGTGELFF. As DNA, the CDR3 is TGTGCCAGCAGCGCCCAGGGATCGGGCACCGGGGAGCTGTTTTTT. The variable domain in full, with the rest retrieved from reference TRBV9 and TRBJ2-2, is DSGVTQTPKHLITATGQRVTLRCSPRSGDLSVYWYQQSLDQGLQFLIQYYNGEERAKGNILERFSAQQFPDLHSELNLSSLELGDSALYFCASSAQGSGTGELFFGEGSRLTVL.

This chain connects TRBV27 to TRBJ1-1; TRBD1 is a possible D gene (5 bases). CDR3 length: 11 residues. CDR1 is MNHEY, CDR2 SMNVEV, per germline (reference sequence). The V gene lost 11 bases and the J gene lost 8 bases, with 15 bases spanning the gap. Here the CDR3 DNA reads TGTGCCGCGGGGAGGGGCACGGAAGCTTTCTTT. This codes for CAAGRGTEAFF.

Here the CDR3 reads CASSLAGDRETPLSGANVLTF. The CDR3, as DNA: TGTGCCAGCAGCTTAGCCGGGGACAGGGAAACCCCACTCTCTGGGGCCAACGTCCTGACTTTC. V gene TRBV7-6 combines with J gene TRBJ2-6, with 9 bases matching TRBD1. Germline CDR1 SGHVS, CDR2 FNYEAQ. This CDR3 has 21 residues. V gave up 0 bases and J gave up 0 bases; unmatched junction bases: 12.

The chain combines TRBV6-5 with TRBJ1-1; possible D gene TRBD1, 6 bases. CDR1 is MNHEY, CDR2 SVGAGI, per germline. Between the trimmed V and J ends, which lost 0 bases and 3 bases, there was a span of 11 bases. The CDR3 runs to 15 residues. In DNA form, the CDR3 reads TGTGCCAGCAGTTACTCGAGGGAGGGGGACACTGAAGCTTTCTTT. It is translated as CASSYSREGDTEAFF.

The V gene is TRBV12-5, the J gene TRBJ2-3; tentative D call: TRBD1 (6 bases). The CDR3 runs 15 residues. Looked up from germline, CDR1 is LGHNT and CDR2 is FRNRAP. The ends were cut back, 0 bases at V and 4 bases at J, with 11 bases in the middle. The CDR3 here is CASGLVRKGADTQYF. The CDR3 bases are TGTGCTAGTGGTTTGGTACGAAAGGGGGCAGATACGCAGTATTTT.

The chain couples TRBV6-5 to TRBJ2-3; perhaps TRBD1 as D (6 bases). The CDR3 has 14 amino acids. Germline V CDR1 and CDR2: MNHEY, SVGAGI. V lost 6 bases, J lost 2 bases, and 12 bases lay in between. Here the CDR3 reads CASSPGQYTDTQYF. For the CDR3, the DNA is TGTGCCAGCAGCCCCGGACAGTACACAGATACGCAGTATTTT.

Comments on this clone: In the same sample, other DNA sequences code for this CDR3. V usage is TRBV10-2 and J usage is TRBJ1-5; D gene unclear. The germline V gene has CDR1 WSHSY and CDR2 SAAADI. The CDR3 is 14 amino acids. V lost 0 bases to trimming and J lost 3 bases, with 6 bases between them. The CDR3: CASSESGNNQPQHF. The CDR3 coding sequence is TGCGCCAGCAGTGAGTCGGGCAACAATCAGCCCCAGCATTTT.

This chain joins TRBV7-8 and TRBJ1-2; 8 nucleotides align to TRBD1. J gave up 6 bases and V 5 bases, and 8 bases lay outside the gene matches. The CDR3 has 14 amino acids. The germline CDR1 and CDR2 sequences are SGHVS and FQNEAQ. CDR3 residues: CASSHDRGEDGYTF. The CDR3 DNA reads TGTGCCAGCAGCCACGACAGGGGCGAAGATGGCTACACCTTC.

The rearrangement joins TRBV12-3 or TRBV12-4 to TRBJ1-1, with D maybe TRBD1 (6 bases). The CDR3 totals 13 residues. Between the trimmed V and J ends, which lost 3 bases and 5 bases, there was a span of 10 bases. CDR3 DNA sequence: TGTGCCAGCAGTTTTTCAGGGGTGACTGAAGCTTTCTTT. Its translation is CASSFSGVTEAFF.

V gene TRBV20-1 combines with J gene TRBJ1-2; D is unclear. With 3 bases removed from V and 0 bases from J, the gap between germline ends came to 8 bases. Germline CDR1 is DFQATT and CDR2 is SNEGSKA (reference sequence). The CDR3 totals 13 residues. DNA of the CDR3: TGCAGTGCTAGTACAAATTCTAACTATGGCTACACCTTC. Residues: CSASTNSNYGYTF.